The 15 T cell receptor beta chains given below trace back to one sample, sequenced in a study of T cells in Graves' hyperthyroidism and ophthalmopathy. Using RNA transcripts as the source, TCR beta CDR3 regions were amplified. RT-PCR in the first round (using the HTBI primer set) targeted the TCR CDR3. TCRdb fed the multiplex PCR reads into MiXCR, producing one record per CDR3 protein. The sample includes hundreds of thousands of distinct CDR3 sequences, about 14% of them seen just once. Material for sequencing was blood. These receptors originate from a woman between 50 and 59 years old with Graves' ophthalmopathy.

Remarks on this clonotype: A much larger clone lies one base from this, so it may be a read error. The genes are TRBV7-9 and TRBJ1-1; no firm D call. The V gene's germline CDR1 is SEHNR and CDR2 FQNEAQ (reference sequence). With 6 bases removed from V and 1 base from J, the gap between germline ends came to 12 bases. The CDR3 has 14 residues. CDR3 nucleotides: TGTGCCAGCAGACTCGTCACAGCGAACACTGAAGCTTTCTTT. Its translation: CASRLVTANTEAFF.

This clonotype was detected ten times or more. The rearrangement links TRBV13 to TRBJ1-6, with 9 positions matching TRBD1. The CDR3 loop spans 16 amino acids. J gave up 9 bases and V 5 bases, and 11 bases lay outside the gene matches. Germline CDR1 and CDR2: PRHDT and FYEKMQ (reference sequence). In DNA form, the CDR3 reads TGTGCCAGCAGCATCGTCGGCGGACAGGGGACTTCACCCCTCCACTTT. Protein sequence: CASSIVGGQGTSPLHF.

This clonotype has ten or more counts. The V gene is TRBV12-5, the J gene TRBJ2-7; the match to TRBD2 covers 13 bases. V shed 4 bases and J 7 bases; nucleotides not matched to a gene: 7. CDR1 is LGHNT and CDR2 is FRNRAP in the germline V gene. The CDR3 sequence is 15 residues long. In DNA form, the CDR3 reads TGTGCTAGTGGTTCGGTAACTAGCGGGAGGGGGGAGCAGTACTTC. Translated, it gives CASGSVTSGRGEQYF.

The chain employs TRBV20-1 and TRBJ1-2; 7 bases map to TRBD1. The CDR3 consists of 14 residues. The V and J ends lost 6 bases and 4 bases, in that order; junction bases with no gene match: 11. The germline gives CDR1 DFQATT, CDR2 SNEGSKA (reference sequence). Here the CDR3 DNA reads TGCAGTGCCCAAGGAGGGGGCAGTGGCTATGGCTACACCTTC. As protein: CSAQGGGSGYGYTF.

This clonotype has at least ten counts. The rearrangement links TRBV29-1 to TRBJ2-3; D is unclear. The CDR3 is made up of 13 amino acids. The germline CDR1 and CDR2 sequences are SQVTM and ANQGSEA. Trimming shortened V by 3 bases and J by 2 bases, and 9 bases separated the two germline ends. CDR3 DNA: TGCAGCGTTGAGCTGGGTTACACAGATACGCAGTATTTT. This gives the protein CSVELGYTDTQYF.

Comments on this clonotype: Given a much more abundant clone one base away, this may be a read error. The chain recombines TRBV5-1 with TRBJ1-1, with D possibly TRBD1 on 5 matching bases. The CDR3 covers 15 residues. The germline CDR1 and CDR2 sequences are SGHRS and YFSETQ. The V and J ends lost 1 base and 10 bases respectively, with 20 bases between them. CDR3 region: CASSLSREGGGGAFF. CDR3 bases: TGCGCCAGCAGCTTGTCCAGGGAGGGCGGCGGAGGAGCTTTCTTT.

The V and J genes are TRBV9 and TRBJ2-3; 9 bases map to TRBD2. J was trimmed by 0 bases and V by 3 bases; bases with no gene match: 8. Germline assignment: CDR1 SGDLS and CDR2 YYNGEE. The length of the CDR3 is 17 residues. CDR3 sequence (DNA): TGTGCCAGCAGCGGTAGCGGGAGCCATTATAGCACAGATACGCAGTATTTT. It codes for CASSGSGSHYSTDTQYF.

This clonotype was counted many times. This chain connects TRBV7-9 to TRBJ2-7, with a tentative D call TRBD2 (6 bases). The CDR3 length is 17 residues. Germline V CDR1 and CDR2: SEHNR, FQNEAQ (reference sequence). V was clipped by 5 bases and J by 4 bases, with 24 bases between them. CDR3 coding DNA: TGTGCCAGCAGCGCAACGACGGGACTCCCCAACGTATACGAGCAGTACTTC. Translated, it gives CASSATTGLPNVYEQYF.

Ten or more counts support this clonotype. This chain uses TRBV7-3 with TRBJ2-1; TRBD2 matches at 8 bases. V was pared by 2 bases and J by 7 bases, with 16 bases of the junction left unmatched. This CDR3 spans 18 amino acids. Germline V gives CDR1 SGHTA, CDR2 FQGTGA. This chain's CDR3 is CASSLLPLRAGGRNEQFF. The DNA for the CDR3 is TGTGCCAGCAGCTTACTCCCTCTTAGGGCGGGAGGCAGGAATGAGCAGTTCTTC.

This clonotype was detected ten times or more. The chain couples TRBV24-1 to TRBJ2-3; maybe TRBD1 (6 bases). The length of the CDR3 is 15 residues. V dropped 3 bases and J dropped 0 bases, with 9 bases sitting between them. Germline CDR1 and CDR2: KGHDR and SFDVKD. The CDR3 protein is CATSDPGTSTDTQYF. The CDR3 DNA reads TGTGCCACCAGTGATCCAGGGACAAGCACAGATACGCAGTATTTT.

This clonotype was counted ten times or more. The CDR3 reads CASLRQVPTGELFF. Here the CDR3 DNA reads TGTGCCAGCTTAAGACAGGTTCCCACCGGGGAGCTGTTTTTT. The chain carries TRBV11-1 and TRBJ2-2; D is possibly TRBD1 (6 bases). The germline gives CDR1 SGHAT, CDR2 FQDESV (reference sequence). The CDR3 loop spans 14 amino acids. Trimming cost V 8 bases and J 4 bases, with 14 bases left between them.

This clonotype has ten or more counts. The CDR3 protein is CATHLAAGGSNEQFF. The CDR3 DNA is TGTGCAACCCATCTTGCAGCGGGAGGAAGTAATGAGCAGTTCTTC. V and J are TRBV7-2 and TRBJ2-1; 9 bases agree with TRBD2. Germline assignment: CDR1 SGHTA and CDR2 FQGNSA. The CDR3 sequence is 15 residues long.

This clonotype was seen many times. The CDR3: CATSAHGSLRRNEQFF. CDR3 in DNA: TGTGCCACCAGTGCCCACGGGAGTCTCAGGCGCAATGAGCAGTTCTTC. The chain links TRBV24-1 to TRBJ2-1, with D possibly matching TRBD2 (6 bases). CDR3 length: 16 amino acids. V was pared by 5 bases and J by 6 bases, with 19 bases between. Germline CDR1 reads KGHDR; CDR2 reads SFDVKD.

The chain links TRBV18 to TRBJ2-1; 7 positions agree with TRBD1. Germline trimming cut 3 bases from V and 0 bases from J; bases unmatched to any gene: 8. The CDR3 contains 17 residues. Germline V gene lookup returns CDR1 KGHSH and CDR2 LQKENI. CDR3 in DNA: TGTGCCAGCTCACCGGGACAGAGGCAAAGCTCCTACAATGAGCAGTTCTTC. Encoded protein: CASSPGQRQSSYNEQFF.

This clonotype has ten or more counts. The chain joins TRBV30 to TRBJ2-5; 9 bases line up with TRBD1. CDR3 length: 14 residues. V lost 5 bases and J lost 5; bases outside the gene matches: 9. CDR1 GTSNPN and CDR2 SVGIG come from the germline V gene (reference sequence). The CDR3 DNA sequence: TGTGCCTGGCGAACCGGGACAGGGCAGGAGACCCAGTACTTC. Its translation: CAWRTGTGQETQYF.